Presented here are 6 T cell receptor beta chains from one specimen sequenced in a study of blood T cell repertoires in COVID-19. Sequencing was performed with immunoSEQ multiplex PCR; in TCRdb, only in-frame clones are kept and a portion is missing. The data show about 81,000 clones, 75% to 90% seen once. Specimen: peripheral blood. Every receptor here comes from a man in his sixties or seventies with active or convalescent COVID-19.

CDR3 residues: CASSLKVRGYSPLHF. The CDR3 coding sequence is TGTGCCAGCAGTTTAAAGGTCAGGGGTTATTCACCCCTCCACTTT. The chain is built from TRBV27 and TRBJ1-6; tentative D call: TRBD1 (6 bases). This CDR3 spans 15 amino acids. Germline CDR1 MNHEY, CDR2 SMNVEV (reference sequence). Trimming took off 2 bases at V and 8 bases at J, with 13 bases between the two ends.

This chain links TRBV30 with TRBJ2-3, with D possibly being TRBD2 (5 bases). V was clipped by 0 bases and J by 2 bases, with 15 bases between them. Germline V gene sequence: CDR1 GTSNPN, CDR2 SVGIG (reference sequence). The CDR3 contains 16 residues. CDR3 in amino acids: CAWSVGTSGLTDTQYF. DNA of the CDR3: TGTGCCTGGAGTGTAGGCACCTCAGGACTCACAGATACGCAGTATTTT. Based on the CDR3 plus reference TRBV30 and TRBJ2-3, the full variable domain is SQTIHQWPATLVQPVGSPLSLECTVEGTSNPNLYWYRQAAGRGLQLLFYSVGIGQISSEVPQNLSASRPQDRQFILSSKKLLLSDSGFYLCAWSVGTSGLTDTQYFGPGTRLTVL.

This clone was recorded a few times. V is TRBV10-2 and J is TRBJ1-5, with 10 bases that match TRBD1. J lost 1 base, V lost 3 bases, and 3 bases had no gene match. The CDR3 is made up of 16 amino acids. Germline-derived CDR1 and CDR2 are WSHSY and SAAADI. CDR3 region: CASSDPGQGSNQPQHF. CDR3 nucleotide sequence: TGCGCCAGCAGTGACCCGGGACAGGGGAGCAATCAGCCCCAGCATTTT.

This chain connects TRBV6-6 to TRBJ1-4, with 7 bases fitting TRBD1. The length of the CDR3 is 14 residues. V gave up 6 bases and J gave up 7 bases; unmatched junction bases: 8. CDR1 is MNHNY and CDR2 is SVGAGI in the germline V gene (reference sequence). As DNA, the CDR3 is TGTGCCAGCAGACGACAGGGAGGTAGTGAAAAACTGTTTTTT. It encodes CASRRQGGSEKLFF.

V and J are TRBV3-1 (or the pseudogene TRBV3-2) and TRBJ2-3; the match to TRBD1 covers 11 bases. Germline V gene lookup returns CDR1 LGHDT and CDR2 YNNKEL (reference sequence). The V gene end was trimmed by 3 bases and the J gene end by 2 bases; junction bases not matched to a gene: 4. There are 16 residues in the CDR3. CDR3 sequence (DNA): TGTGCCAGCAGCCACTGGGACAGGGGGACCACAGATACGCAGTATTTT. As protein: CASSHWDRGTTDTQYF.

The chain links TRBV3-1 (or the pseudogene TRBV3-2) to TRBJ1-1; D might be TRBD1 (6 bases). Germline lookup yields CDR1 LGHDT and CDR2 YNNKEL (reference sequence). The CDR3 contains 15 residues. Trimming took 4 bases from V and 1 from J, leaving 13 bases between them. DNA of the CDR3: TGTGCCAGCAGCCCGTCCGGACAGCCGAACACTGAAGCTTTCTTT. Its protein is CASSPSGQPNTEAFF.